This is a list of T cell receptor beta chains from one sample in a study of shared clonotypes between healthy human individuals. TCRdb's table, derived via immunoSEQ multiplex PCR, lists solely in-frame clones and lacks some. The sample gives around 1.5 million clones, around 98% of which show up once; about 0.42% is in the top ten. Sequencing was done on a sample of naive CD4+ T cells sorted from blood. The receptors shown here come from a man between 25 and 39 years old in good health. CDR3s include the opening cysteine and the closing phenylalanine or tryptophan. The size field is filled for only some rows; it gives once, few, many or a size class.

>TRBJ2-1|NA|TRBV29-1
CSVVRRGADYNEQFF
>TRBJ2-3|once|TRBV11-1
CASSGSSTDTQYF
>TRBJ1-2|NA|TRBV10-3
CAISADRDYGYTF
>TRBJ2-7|NA|TRBV9
CASSVRPVTTYEQYF
>TRBJ2-7|NA|TRBV19
CASSKAHNYEQYF
>TRBJ2-5|NA|TRBV9
CASSAGTGLAGIKTQYF
>TRBJ2-5|once|TRBV19
CASSIWASGGETQYF
>TRBJ2-7|NA|TRBV29-1
CSVTLLGEQYF
>TRBJ1-2|once|TRBV25-1
CASSTGPGGYTF
>TRBJ2-3|NA|TRBV5-4
CASTLPGDTQYF
>TRBJ1-4|NA|TRBV5-8
CASSLGTGGFPTNEKLFF
>TRBJ2-5|NA|TRBV29-1
CSGSGRGETQYF
>TRBJ1-1|NA|TRBV9
CASSVGQSMNTEAFF
>TRBJ2-7|NA|TRBV9
CASSVGVTSPYEQYF
>TRBJ2-3|NA|TRBV6-6
CASSRRVSDFTDTQYF
>TRBJ2-3|NA|TRBV7-6
CASSRWSGRGADTQYF
>TRBJ2-1|NA|TRBV28
CASSSNYNEQFF
>TRBJ2-7|NA|TRBV6-6
CASSQVQGPSYEQYF
>TRBJ2-7|NA|TRBV5-1
CASSFRQGARNEQYF
>TRBJ2-7|NA|TRBV10-2
CASRGLIGTVPYEQYF
>TRBJ1-2|once|TRBV11-2
CASSRIATANYGYTF
>TRBJ2-7|NA|TRBV6-6
CASSSQGAEIYEQYF
>TRBJ2-5|NA|TRBV18
CASIERAAGDEETQYF
>TRBJ2-7|NA|TRBV29-1
CSVVETGTEQYF
>TRBJ2-5|NA|TRBV18
CASSLPTRETQYF
>TRBJ2-2|NA|TRBV5-1
CASSRDFPGELFF
>TRBJ1-2|NA|TRBV27
CASTTGGVGYTF
>TRBJ1-2|NA|TRBV28
CASSLGGMPEANYGYTF
>TRBJ1-2|NA|TRBV18
CASSPGQVDGYTF
>TRBJ2-1|NA|TRBV18
CASSPTGSSYNEQFF
>TRBJ1-4|NA|TRBV7-2
CASSLSGRARNEKLFF
>TRBJ2-2|NA|TRBV6-4
CASSRGLTGELFF
>TRBJ2-7|once|TRBV20-1
CSVGSSYEQYF
>TRBJ1-5|NA|TRBV29-1
CSVQTGAGSNQPQHF
>TRBJ2-7|NA|TRBV18
CASSPSTGAKSYEQYF
>TRBJ1-2|NA|TRBV28
CASSGGRDRMDYGYTF